The 5 T cell receptor beta chains in this list originate from one sample, sequenced in a study of OX40 agonist ivuxolimab in advanced cancers. The repertoire was sequenced with immunoSEQ multiplex PCR; TCRdb's copy has only in-frame clones and lacks some. The sample lists 90,000 to 150,000 clones; 85% to 90% were seen once. The sequencing here drew on CD4+ or CD8+ T cells sorted from blood, taken in a trial of the OX40 agonist ivuxolimab. The receptors were gathered from an adult with an advanced solid tumor such as melanoma, head and neck, liver or kidney cancer.

The gene calls are TRBV27 and TRBJ2-3; the D gene is possibly TRBD2 (6 bases). With 4 bases removed from V and 1 base from J, the gap between germline ends came to 12 bases. Germline-derived CDR1 and CDR2 are MNHEY and SMNVEV (reference sequence). The CDR3 contains 15 residues. The DNA for the CDR3 is TGTGCCAGCAGTTACCGTGGAGGGGGCACAGATACGCAGTATTTT. Encoded protein: CASSYRGGGTDTQYF.

The chain is built from TRBV28 and TRBJ1-5; the D is unclear. CDR3 length equals 11 residues. V lost 4 bases, J lost 8 bases, and 6 bases lay in between. The germline V gene has CDR1 MDHEN and CDR2 SYDVKM. CDR3 amino acids: CASSSWEPQHF. The CDR3 region has the DNA TGTGCCAGCAGTTCCTGGGAGCCCCAGCATTTT.

The chain uses TRBV7-6 and TRBJ2-7, with D unclear. The germline CDR1 and CDR2 sequences are SGHVS and FNYEAQ. This CDR3 is built from 15 residues. V was shortened by 6 bases and J by 2 bases, with 17 bases between the two germline ends. The CDR3 DNA reads as TGTGCCAGCAGTCAAAACCCCCGTAGCCCCTACGAGCAGTACTTC. Amino acids: CASSQNPRSPYEQYF.

This clone was detected only once. The J gene is TRBJ2-5, the V gene TRBV7-8; 7 bases align to TRBD1. This CDR3 contains 15 residues. The junction had 9 bases not matched to a gene; V was cut back by 4 bases and J by 4 bases. CDR1 and CDR2 from the germline V gene are SGHVS and FQNEAQ. In nucleotides, the CDR3 is TGTGCCAGCAGCTCGGACAGGATCCAGGGAGAGACCCAGTACTTC. This encodes CASSSDRIQGETQYF. Drawing the rest from reference TRBV7-8 and TRBJ2-5, the complete variable domain is GAGVSQSPRYKVAKRGQDVALRCDPISGHVSLFWYQQALGQGPEFLTYFQNEAQLDKSGLPSDRFFAERPEGSVSTLKIQRTQQEDSAVYLCASSSDRIQGETQYFGPGTRLLVL.

The chain uses TRBV5-8 and TRBJ2-5; TRBD1 might be the D (5 bases). The ends were cut back, 2 bases at V and 4 bases at J, with 6 bases in the middle. This CDR3 spans 12 amino acids. In germline, CDR1 is SGHTS, CDR2 YDEGEE. CDR3 amino acids: CASSFDRETQYF. CDR3 nucleotides: TGTGCCAGCAGCTTCGACAGAGAGACCCAGTACTTC.